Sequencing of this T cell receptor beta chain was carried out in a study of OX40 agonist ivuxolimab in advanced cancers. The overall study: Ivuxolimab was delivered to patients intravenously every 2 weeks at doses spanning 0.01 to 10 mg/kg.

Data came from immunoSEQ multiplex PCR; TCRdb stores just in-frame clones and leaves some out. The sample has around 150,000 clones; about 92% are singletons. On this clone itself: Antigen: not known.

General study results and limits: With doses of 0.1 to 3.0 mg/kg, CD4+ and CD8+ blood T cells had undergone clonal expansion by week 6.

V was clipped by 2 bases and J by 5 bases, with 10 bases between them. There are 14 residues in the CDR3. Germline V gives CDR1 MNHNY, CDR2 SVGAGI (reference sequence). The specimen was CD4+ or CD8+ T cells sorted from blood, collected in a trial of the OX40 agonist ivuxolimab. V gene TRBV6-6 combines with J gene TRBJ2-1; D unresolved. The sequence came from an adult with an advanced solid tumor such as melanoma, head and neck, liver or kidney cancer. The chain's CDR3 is CASSYERPHNEQFF. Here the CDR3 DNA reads TGTGCCAGCAGTTACGAGCGTCCGCACAATGAGCAGTTCTTC.